Below, 7 T cell receptor beta chains from the same sample are listed, as sequenced in a study of control samples from healthy donors and cancer patients. Using immunoSEQ multiplex PCR, the repertoire was profiled, and TCRdb retains in-frame clones only, with some absent. The sample yields 200,000 or so clones, 90% to 95% seen once. Sequencing input: blood. Receptors originate from a man aged 50 or older in good health.

The chain is built from TRBV6-5 and TRBJ2-2; 7 bases agree with TRBD2. V was clipped by 6 bases and J by 6 bases; unmatched bases: 7. The CDR3 length is 14 residues. Germline V gene lookup returns CDR1 MNHEY and CDR2 SVGAGI. The CDR3 sequence: CASRSGVRSGELFF. CDR3 bases: TGTGCCAGCAGGAGCGGGGTGAGGTCCGGGGAGCTGTTTTTT.

V gene TRBV5-4 combines with J gene TRBJ2-1; 7 bases align to TRBD1. The ends lost 2 bases at V and 11 bases at J; junction bases unmatched: 10. Germline V lookup: CDR1 SGHNT, CDR2 YYREEE (reference sequence). The CDR3 length is 14 residues. CDR3 sequence: CASSLGTVEGKQFF. The CDR3 DNA sequence: TGTGCCAGCAGCTTAGGGACAGTGGAAGGGAAGCAGTTCTTC.

V gene TRBV19 combines with J gene TRBJ1-5; TRBD1 is a possible D gene (5 bases). The CDR3 is made up of 18 amino acids. The V gene lost 3 bases and the J gene lost 0 bases, with 18 bases spanning the gap. The V gene's germline CDR1 is LNHDA and CDR2 SQIVND (reference sequence). The CDR3 here is CASSMAGRGAYSNQPQHF. In nucleotides, the CDR3 is TGTGCCAGTAGTATGGCAGGGAGAGGGGCATATAGCAATCAGCCCCAGCATTTT.

J is TRBJ2-3 and V is TRBV19, with D hard to call. The CDR3 has 14 amino acids. Germline V CDR1 and CDR2: LNHDA, SQIVND (reference sequence). The germline V and J ends were trimmed by 4 bases and 4 bases, with 12 bases remaining between them. CDR3 sequence (DNA): TGTGCCAGTAGTAACCGCCCCAGATCAGATACGCAGTATTTT. It specifies CASSNRPRSDTQYF.

The chain is built from TRBV3-1 (or the pseudogene TRBV3-2) and TRBJ1-3; unclear D gene. The germline CDR1 and CDR2 sequences are LGHDT and YNNKEL (reference sequence). V lost 5 bases, J lost 4 bases, and 18 bases lay in between. The CDR3 spans 16 residues. The CDR3 bases are TGTGCCAGCAGCGGGTCTTTGGGCGGCGGAGGAAACACCATATATTTT. Its translation is CASSGSLGGGGNTIYF.

The chain has TRBV6-5 and TRBJ1-1; TRBD1 matches 7 bases. This CDR3 is 13 amino acids long. Germline CDR1 is MNHEY and CDR2 is SVGAGI. Trimming took 6 bases from V and 4 from J; bases not matched to a gene: 5. CDR3 coding DNA: TGTGCCAGCAGCCGACAGGGAGGCACTGAAGCTTTCTTT. Its protein is CASSRQGGTEAFF.

This chain uses TRBV10-3 with TRBJ2-1; weak D call: TRBD1 (6 bases). Deletions cut 10 bases from V and 4 bases from J, with 8 bases between. The CDR3 spans 11 residues. Germline-derived CDR1 and CDR2 are ENHRY and SYGVKD. The CDR3 nucleotides read TGTGCCACGACAGGTTACAATGAGCAGTTCTTC. As protein: CATTGYNEQFF.